A selection of T cell receptor beta chains follows, all from one sample in a study of blood T cell repertoires in COVID-19. Profiling relied on immunoSEQ multiplex PCR, and the TCRdb table lists in-frame clones only, not all of them. Among fewer than 250,000 clones listed, less than 90% were seen once. The sample was peripheral blood. Receptor source: an elderly woman with COVID-19, enrolled during active disease. CDR3s include the opening cysteine and the closing phenylalanine or tryptophan. D genes are given only for firm matches. The size entry is marked missing in some rows and otherwise reads once, few, many or a size class.

clone size	D gene	V gene	J gene	CDR3 protein	CDR3 DNA
few	TRBD1	TRBV5-6	TRBJ1-1	CASRYRGANTEAFF	TGTGCCAGCAGATACAGGGGCGCGAACACTGAAGCTTTCTTT
once	NA	TRBV21-1	TRBJ1-1	CASSKCQTPTTNTEAFF	TGTGCCAGCAGCAAATGCCAGACCCCTACTACGAACACTGAAGCTTTCTTT
NA	NA	TRBV7-9	TRBJ2-2	CASSPRLTGSPKELFF	TGTGCCAGCAGCCCACGTCTCACCGGGAGCCCCAAGGAGCTGTTTTTT
once	TRBD1	TRBV4-1	TRBJ2-3	CASSRTGQGDTDTQYF	TGCGCCAGCAGCCGAACGGGACAGGGAGACACAGATACGCAGTATTTT
NA	NA	TRBV27	TRBJ1-1	CASSSYSGKNTEAFF	TGTGCCAGCAGTTCATATTCCGGGAAGAACACTGAAGCTTTCTTT
NA	TRBD2	TRBV7-9	TRBJ2-5	CASVPGGAEETQYF	TGTGCCTCCGTCCCGGGGGGGGCCGAAGAGACCCAGTACTTC
few	NA	TRBV7-9	TRBJ2-5	CASSLVSGRGDF	TGTGCCAGCAGCTTAGTTTCCGGACGGGGTGACTTC
once	NA	TRBV5-1	TRBJ2-1	CASKQQGYNEQFF	TGCGCCAGCAAGCAGCAGGGGTACAATGAGCAGTTCTTC
NA	TRBD2	TRBV19	TRBJ2-1	CASLPSGVNNEQFF	TGTGCCAGTCTTCCTAGCGGGGTCAACAATGAGCAGTTCTTC
once	TRBD2	TRBV19	TRBJ2-7	CASSTGTSVAYEQYF	TGTGCCAGTAGTACAGGGACTAGCGTGGCCTACGAGCAGTACTTC
NA	TRBD1	TRBV5-1	TRBJ2-7	CASSPGTEGLEQYF	TGCGCCAGCAGCCCCGGGACAGAAGGACTCGAGCAGTACTTC
few	TRBD1	TRBV28	TRBJ2-3	CASSLADRVGNTQYF	TGTGCCAGCAGTTTAGCGGACAGGGTTGGAAATACGCAGTATTTT
NA	NA	TRBV7-2	TRBJ1-3	CASSTGNTIYF	TGTGCCAGCAGTACAGGAAACACCATATATTTT
few	TRBD1	TRBV2	TRBJ1-5	CASSGQGGNQPQHF	TGTGCCAGCAGTGGACAGGGGGGCAATCAGCCCCAGCATTTT
NA	NA	TRBV28	TRBJ1-1	CASSWSGSPEAFF	TGTGCCAGCAGTTGGTCGGGTAGCCCCGAAGCTTTCTTT
NA	NA	TRBV3-1/TRBV3-2	TRBJ1-6	CASSQDRGKSPLHF	TGTGCCAGCAGCCAAGATCGGGGGAAATCACCCCTCCACTTT
NA	NA	TRBV19	TRBJ2-1	CASRFSGSYNEQFF	TGTGCCAGTAGGTTTAGCGGTTCATACAATGAGCAGTTCTTC
NA	NA	TRBV6-5	TRBJ1-2	CATTVLTGGYTF	TGTGCCACCACCGTTCTCACAGGCGGCTACACCTTC
NA	TRBD1	TRBV5-1	TRBJ1-5	CASSPGTGNEQPQHF	TGCGCCAGCAGCCCCGGGACAGGGAATGAACAGCCCCAGCATTTT
NA	NA	TRBV19	TRBJ2-2	CASNRRERTGELFF	TGTGCCTCAAACAGGAGGGAACGCACCGGGGAGCTGTTTTTT
NA	TRBD1	TRBV5-1	TRBJ2-1	CASSSGTGGSNEQFF	TGCGCCAGCAGCTCAGGGACAGGGGGCAGCAATGAGCAGTTCTTC
NA	NA	TRBV5-1	TRBJ2-3	CASSLSSGTTDTQYF	TGCGCCAGCAGCCTAAGTAGCGGCACTACAGATACGCAGTATTTT
NA	NA	TRBV3-1/TRBV3-2	TRBJ2-3	CASGPGGKDTQYF	TGTGCCAGCGGACCGGGGGGCAAAGATACGCAGTATTTT
NA	TRBD1	TRBV11-2	TRBJ2-5	CASSIGQGSGETQYF	TGTGCCAGCAGCATAGGACAGGGGTCGGGCGAGACCCAGTACTTC
NA	NA	TRBV4-2	TRBJ1-6	CASSQEEGPGSPLHF	TGTGCCAGCAGCCAAGAGGAGGGTCCAGGATCACCCCTCCACTTT
NA	NA	TRBV12-3/TRBV12-4	TRBJ1-1	CASSLRGNTEAFF	TGTGCCAGCAGCCTCCGGGGTAACACTGAAGCTTTCTTT